The rows below give T cell receptor beta chains drawn from one sample of a study of blood T cell repertoires in COVID-19. This table comes from immunoSEQ multiplex PCR, and its TCRdb copy is limited to in-frame clones, with some not included. The sample comprises 250,000 to 300,000 clones, 85% to 90% of which are singletons, and roughly 4.9% rests with the top ten. Sequenced sample: peripheral blood. The receptors shown here come from a woman in her sixties with COVID-19, enrolled during active disease. CDR3s include the opening cysteine and the closing phenylalanine or tryptophan. A D gene is named only where the DNA matches it firmly. Clone size is given for some rows only: seen once, a few or many times, or a class if the clone is expanded.

CDR3: CASSLGIGTVGNTEAFF
DNA: TGTGCCAGCAGCTTGGGAATCGGGACAGTCGGGAACACTGAAGCTTTCTTT
size: NA
J: TRBJ1-1
V: TRBV5-4
D: TRBD1

CDR3: CASSLRSRPQHF
DNA: TGTGCCAGCAGTTTGCGGAGTCGGCCCCAGCATTTT
size: NA
J: TRBJ1-5
V: TRBV28
D: NA

CDR3: CASRRTGTGFYEQYF
DNA: TGTGCCAGCAGACGAACCGGGACAGGGTTCTACGAGCAGTACTTC
size: NA
J: TRBJ2-7
V: TRBV28
D: TRBD1

CDR3: CATRVAGGNTIYF
DNA: TGTGCCACCAGGGTTGCGGGAGGAAACACCATATATTTT
size: NA
J: TRBJ1-3
V: TRBV19
D: NA

CDR3: CASSRTGDEKLFF
DNA: TGTGCCAGCAGTCGGACAGGGGATGAAAAACTGTTTTTT
size: few
J: TRBJ1-4
V: TRBV28
D: TRBD1

CDR3: CASSFAGASWEQYF
DNA: TGTGCCAGCAGCTTCGCGGGTGCTTCCTGGGAGCAGTACTTC
size: NA
J: TRBJ2-7
V: TRBV11-2
D: NA

CDR3: CASSPTGSLGKVYGYTF
DNA: TGCGCCAGCAGCCCAACCGGGTCACTGGGTAAAGTCTATGGCTACACCTTC
size: NA
J: TRBJ1-2
V: TRBV5-1
D: NA

CDR3: CASSQNTQGAREKLFF
DNA: TGCGCCAGCAGCCAAAACACCCAGGGGGCGCGCGAAAAACTGTTTTTT
size: NA
J: TRBJ1-4
V: TRBV4-3
D: TRBD1

CDR3: CASSHQNLAGGPDEQFF
DNA: TGCGCCAGCAGCCACCAGAACCTAGCGGGAGGGCCCGATGAGCAGTTCTTC
size: NA
J: TRBJ2-1
V: TRBV4-1
D: TRBD2

CDR3: CSAKTADTQYF
DNA: TGCAGTGCTAAAACAGCAGATACGCAGTATTTT
size: once
J: TRBJ2-3
V: TRBV20-1
D: NA

CDR3: CASSYSGGYQPQHF
DNA: TGTGCCAGCAGTTACTCGGGGGGATACCAGCCCCAGCATTTT
size: NA
J: TRBJ1-5
V: TRBV6-2/TRBV6-3
D: NA

CDR3: CASSVALIAGGSTGELFF
DNA: TGTGCCAGCAGCGTAGCTCTAATAGCGGGAGGAAGCACCGGGGAGCTGTTTTTT
size: NA
J: TRBJ2-2
V: TRBV9
D: TRBD2

CDR3: CASTQQRNTEAFF
DNA: TGTGCCAGCACCCAACAACGGAACACTGAAGCTTTCTTT
size: NA
J: TRBJ1-1
V: TRBV12-3/TRBV12-4
D: NA

CDR3: CASSQDRAGGYNSPLHF
DNA: TGCGCCAGCAGCCAAGATAGGGCAGGGGGCTATAATTCACCCCTCCACTTT
size: NA
J: TRBJ1-6
V: TRBV4-1
D: TRBD1

CDR3: CSVVVSGTALSNTQYF
DNA: TGCAGCGTTGTTGTCTCCGGGACAGCATTGTCCAATACGCAGTATTTT
size: NA
J: TRBJ2-3
V: TRBV29-1
D: TRBD1

CDR3: CATSRGQDRGETQYF
DNA: TGTGCCACCAGCAGAGGACAAGACAGGGGAGAGACCCAGTACTTC
size: once
J: TRBJ2-5
V: TRBV15
D: TRBD1

CDR3: CASSPGKDPSYEQYF
DNA: TGTGCCAGCAGCCCCGGGAAAGATCCCTCCTACGAGCAGTACTTC
size: few
J: TRBJ2-7
V: TRBV11-2
D: NA

CDR3: CASSQDRLPGLAGGTNTGELFF
DNA: TGCGCCAGCAGCCAAGATCGATTGCCCGGACTAGCGGGAGGAACGAACACCGGGGAGCTGTTTTTT
size: NA
J: TRBJ2-2
V: TRBV4-3
D: TRBD2

CDR3: CSASVPGQGALNQPQHF
DNA: TGCAGTGCTAGTGTGCCGGGACAGGGGGCCTTGAATCAGCCCCAGCATTTT
size: NA
J: TRBJ1-5
V: TRBV20-1
D: TRBD1

CDR3: CASSLQGQAYNSPLHF
DNA: TGTGCCAGCAGCTTGCAGGGACAGGCCTATAATTCACCCCTCCACTTT
size: NA
J: TRBJ1-6
V: TRBV5-5
D: TRBD1

CDR3: CASSLLGLAGVGETQYF
DNA: TGTGCCAGCAGCTTGTTGGGGCTAGCGGGAGTCGGGGAGACCCAGTACTTC
size: NA
J: TRBJ2-5
V: TRBV5-4
D: TRBD2

CDR3: CASSLSDEQFF
DNA: TGTGCCAGCAGCTTGAGCGATGAGCAGTTCTTC
size: NA
J: TRBJ2-1
V: TRBV7-3
D: NA

CDR3: CASSQGQGYSPLHF
DNA: TGTGCCAGTAGCCAGGGACAGGGGTATTCACCCCTCCACTTT
size: NA
J: TRBJ1-6
V: TRBV19
D: TRBD1

CDR3: CAISHRGYEQYF
DNA: TGTGCCATCAGTCACAGGGGGTACGAGCAGTACTTC
size: NA
J: TRBJ2-7
V: TRBV10-3
D: TRBD1

CDR3: CATSRDRSSGHYNEQFF
DNA: TGTGCCACCAGCAGAGATCGGTCTAGCGGGCATTACAATGAGCAGTTCTTC
size: NA
J: TRBJ2-1
V: TRBV15
D: TRBD2

CDR3: CATREAGAGNTGELFF
DNA: TGTGCCACCAGAGAAGCGGGAGCGGGAAACACCGGGGAGCTGTTTTTT
size: NA
J: TRBJ2-2
V: TRBV3-1/TRBV3-2
D: TRBD2

CDR3: CASSLATGYEQYF
DNA: TGTGCCAGCAGTTTAGCGACAGGCTACGAGCAGTACTTC
size: NA
J: TRBJ2-7
V: TRBV12-3/TRBV12-4
D: NA

CDR3: CASRKAGVDEQYF
DNA: TGTGCCAGCAGGAAAGCGGGAGTGGACGAGCAGTACTTC
size: NA
J: TRBJ2-7
V: TRBV2
D: TRBD2

CDR3: CASSVSGENIQYF
DNA: TGTGCCAGCAGCGTATCAGGGGAGAACATTCAGTACTTC
size: NA
J: TRBJ2-4
V: TRBV9
D: NA